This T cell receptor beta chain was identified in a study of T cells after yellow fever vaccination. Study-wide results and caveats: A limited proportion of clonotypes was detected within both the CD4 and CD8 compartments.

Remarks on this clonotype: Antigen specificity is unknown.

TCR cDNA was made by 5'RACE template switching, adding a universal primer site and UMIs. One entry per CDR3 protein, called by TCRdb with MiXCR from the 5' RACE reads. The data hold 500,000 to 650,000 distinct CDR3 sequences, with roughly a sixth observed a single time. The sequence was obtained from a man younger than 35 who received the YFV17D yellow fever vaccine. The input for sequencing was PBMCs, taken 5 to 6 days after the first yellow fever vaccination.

This CDR3 is CATSDTPGTTSSTDTQYF. The CDR3 nucleotides are TGTGCCACCAGTGATACCCCCGGGACTACAAGTAGCACAGATACGCAGTATTTT. V gene TRBV24-1 combines with J gene TRBJ2-3; 7 bases agree with TRBD2. Germline trimming cut 3 bases from V and 0 bases from J; bases unmatched to any gene: 11. This CDR3 has 18 amino acids. CDR1 KGHDR and CDR2 SFDVKD come from the germline V gene.